This TCR beta chain was recovered during a study of blood T cell repertoires in COVID-19 (dated by TCRdb to 2020 to 2021). With regard to the full study: Samples covering the acute and convalescent phases of COVID-19 were provided by collaborators in the United States, Italy and Spain. Where available, HLA class I and class II types were obtained from metadata supplied by the sample provider rather than from assay-based typing. Samples came from the ongoing ImmuneRACE study (first 160 participants) plus 1,254 subjects from 6 global collaborators. Subjects who had been exposed to COVID-19, were actively infected with it, or had recovered from it provided the deeply sampled blood TCRbeta repertoires that made up the dataset. A freely available public database, intended as a resource for researchers studying the immune response to SARS-CoV-2, is where the repertoires were released. The material from the prospective study consisted of cDNA or gDNA derived from T cells, B-cell-depleted T cells, or PBMCs. Nearly every sample came with metadata listing a de-identified subject ID, COVID-19 status, age in years and sex. Paper-wide results and their limitations: The quantity of clinical and demographic metadata differed by source and by participant and was supplied without curation.

TCRbeta CDR3 regions were amplified from genomic DNA using the immunoSEQ Assay, a bias-controlled multiplex PCR. As for how the authors treated the data: The number of nucleated cells in each sample was estimated from the amplification of reference gene primers within the assay. To quantify the absolute abundance of each unique TCRbeta CDR3 rearrangement, sequence reads were collapsed and filtered. Productive Simpson clonality was computed per sample as the square root of Simpson's diversity index over productive rearrangements. TCRdb took over this immuneACCESS table, retaining in-frame rearrangements with V and J assigned. Such tables are incomplete; in checked studies, under half of the missing clones stem from an unresolved V gene, and the remainder is unexplained. That table furnishes V, J and clone size, whereas the DNA furnished D and trimming. The sample data list under 250,000 clones, and around 82% of these were observed just once. Clones ranked in the top ten supply around 7.9% of the sample.

As concerns this clone: Its antigen is not yet known. No base-level quality is on record; no much larger clone is a single base apart.

Each collaborating institution followed its own protocols to collect whole blood in K2EDTA tubes. For TCRbeta analysis, collaborator samples were shipped as frozen whole blood, as isolated PBMCs, or as DNA extracted from either sample type. CDR1 and CDR2 (KGHDR, SFDVKD) derive from the germline V gene. Trimming removed 0 bases from V and 1 base from J; the gene matches leave 12 bases unexplained. Inclusive of the bounding cysteine and phenylalanine, the CDR3 is 22 residues long. The kept DNA is CDR3 alone, 66 bases in frame from the first base. The sequenced material came from peripheral blood. Here the chain combines TRBV24-1 and TRBJ2-6; 12 junctional bases match TRBD2. The clonotype originates from a middle-aged man with active or convalescent COVID-19. The DNA is TGTGCCACCAGTGATTTGCTACATGTGGCTAGCGGGGGGGGATCTGGGGCCAACGTCCTGACTTTC. This encodes CATSDLLHVASGGGSGANVLTF.